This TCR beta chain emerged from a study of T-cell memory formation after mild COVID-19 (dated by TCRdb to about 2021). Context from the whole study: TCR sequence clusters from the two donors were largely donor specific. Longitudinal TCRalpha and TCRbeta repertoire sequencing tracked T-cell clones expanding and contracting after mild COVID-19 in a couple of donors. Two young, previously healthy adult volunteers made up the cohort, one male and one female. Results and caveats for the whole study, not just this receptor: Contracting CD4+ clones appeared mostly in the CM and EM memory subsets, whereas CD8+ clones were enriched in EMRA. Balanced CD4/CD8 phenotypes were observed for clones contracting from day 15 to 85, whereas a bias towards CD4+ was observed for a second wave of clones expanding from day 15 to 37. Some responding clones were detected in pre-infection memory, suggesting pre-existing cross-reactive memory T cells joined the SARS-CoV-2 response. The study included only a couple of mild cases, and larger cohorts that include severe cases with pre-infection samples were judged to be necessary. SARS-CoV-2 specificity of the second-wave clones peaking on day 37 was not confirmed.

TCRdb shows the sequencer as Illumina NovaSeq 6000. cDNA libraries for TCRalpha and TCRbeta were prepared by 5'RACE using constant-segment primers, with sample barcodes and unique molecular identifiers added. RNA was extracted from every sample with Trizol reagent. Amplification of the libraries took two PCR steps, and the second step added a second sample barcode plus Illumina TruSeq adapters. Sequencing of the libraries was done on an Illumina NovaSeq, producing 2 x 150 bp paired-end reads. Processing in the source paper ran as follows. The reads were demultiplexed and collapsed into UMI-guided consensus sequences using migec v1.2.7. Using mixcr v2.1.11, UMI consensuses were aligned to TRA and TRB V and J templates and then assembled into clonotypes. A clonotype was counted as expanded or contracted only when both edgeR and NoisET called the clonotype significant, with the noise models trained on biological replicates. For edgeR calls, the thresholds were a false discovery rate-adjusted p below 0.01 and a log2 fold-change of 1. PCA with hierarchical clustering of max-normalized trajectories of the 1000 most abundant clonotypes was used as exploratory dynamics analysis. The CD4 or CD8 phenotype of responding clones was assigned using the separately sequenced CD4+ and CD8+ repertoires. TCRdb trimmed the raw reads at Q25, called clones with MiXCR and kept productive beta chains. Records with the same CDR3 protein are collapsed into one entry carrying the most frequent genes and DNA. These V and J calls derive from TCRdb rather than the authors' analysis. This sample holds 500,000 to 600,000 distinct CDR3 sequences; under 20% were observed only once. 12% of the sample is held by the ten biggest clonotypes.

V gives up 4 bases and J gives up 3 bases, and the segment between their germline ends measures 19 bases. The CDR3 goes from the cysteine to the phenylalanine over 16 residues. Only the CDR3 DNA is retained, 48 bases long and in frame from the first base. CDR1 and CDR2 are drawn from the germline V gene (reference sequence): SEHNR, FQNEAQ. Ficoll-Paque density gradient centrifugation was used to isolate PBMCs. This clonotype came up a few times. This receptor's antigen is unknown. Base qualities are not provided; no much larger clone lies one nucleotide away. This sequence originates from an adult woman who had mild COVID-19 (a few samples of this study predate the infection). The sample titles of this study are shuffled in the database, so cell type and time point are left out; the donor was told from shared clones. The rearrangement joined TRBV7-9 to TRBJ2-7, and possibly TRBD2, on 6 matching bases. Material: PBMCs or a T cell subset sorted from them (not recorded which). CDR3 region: CASSSFSVADLYEQYF. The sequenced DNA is TGTGCCAGCAGCTCATTTTCCGTAGCGGACCTCTACGAGCAGTACTTC.